The T cell receptor beta chain under discussion was sequenced for a study of regulatory T cells in long-lasting Graves disease. Findings and caveats of the study: Newly diagnosed Graves' patients exceeded persistent ones in TCR diversity.

The CDR3 extends over 16 amino acids. V dropped 1 base and J dropped 2; count of bases not matched to a gene: 6. In germline, CDR1 is LGHNA, CDR2 YNFKEQ. Libraries of TCR beta came from iRepertoire HTBI primers plus Arm-PCR of CDR3 regions. MiXCR was run by TCRdb on the multiplex PCR reads, yielding one entry per CDR3 protein. This table has fewer than 650,000 distinct CDR3 sequences, about 16% appearing once. This clonotype was seen a few times. The antigen is not known. The time point was: newly diagnosed GD, antithyroid drugs for less than 3 months. PBMCs provided the RNA from which the TCR library was made. This sample was shared with a second study, whose subject was T cells in Graves' hyperthyroidism and ophthalmopathy. That source notes: Ophthalmopathy and stable hyperthyroidism were separated by a 13 V-J model.

This chain connects TRBV4-2 to TRBJ2-3, with TRBD2 matching over 7 bases. The source is a man between 18 and 29 years old with Graves disease. The material was peripheral blood mononuclear cells (PBMCs), obtained at new diagnosis, from a patient treated with antithyroid drugs. CDR3 nucleotides: TGTGCCAGCAGCCAAGGCGCTAGCGGCCACACAGATACGCAGTATTTT. This translates into CASSQGASGHTDTQYF.